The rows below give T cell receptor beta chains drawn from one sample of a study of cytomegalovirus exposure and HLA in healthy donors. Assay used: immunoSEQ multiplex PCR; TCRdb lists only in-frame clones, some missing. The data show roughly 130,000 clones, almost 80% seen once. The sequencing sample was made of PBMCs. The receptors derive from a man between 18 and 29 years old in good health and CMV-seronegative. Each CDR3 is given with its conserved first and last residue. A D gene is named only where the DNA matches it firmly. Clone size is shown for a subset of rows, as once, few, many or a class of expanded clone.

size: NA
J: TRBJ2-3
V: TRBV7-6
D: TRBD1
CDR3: CASSLADRLPTDTQYF
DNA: TGTGCCAGCAGCTTAGCGGACAGGTTACCCACAGATACGCAGTATTTT

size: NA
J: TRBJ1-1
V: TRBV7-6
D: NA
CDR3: CASSLSRNTEAFF
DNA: TGTGCCAGCAGCTTAAGTAGGAACACTGAAGCTTTCTTT

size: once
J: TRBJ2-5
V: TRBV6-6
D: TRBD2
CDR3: CASSPGLAVQYF
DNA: TGTGCCAGCAGCCCGGGACTAGCCGTCCAGTACTTC

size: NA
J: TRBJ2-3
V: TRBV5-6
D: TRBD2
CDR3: CASSTLSGGGTDTQYF
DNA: TGTGCCAGCAGCACCCTTAGCGGGGGGGGCACAGATACGCAGTATTTT

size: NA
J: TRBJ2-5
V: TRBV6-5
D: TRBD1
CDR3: CASSRRQGQETQYF
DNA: TGTGCCAGCAGTCGCCGACAGGGACAAGAGACCCAGTACTTC

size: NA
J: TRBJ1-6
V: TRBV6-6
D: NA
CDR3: CASSVRRTPLHF
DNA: TGTGCCAGCAGTGTCCGCAGAACGCCCCTCCACTTT

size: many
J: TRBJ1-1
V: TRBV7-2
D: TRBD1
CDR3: CASNRDRRNTEAFF
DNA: TGTGCCAGCAACCGGGACAGGAGGAACACTGAAGCTTTCTTT

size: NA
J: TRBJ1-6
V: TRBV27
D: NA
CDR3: CASSLSRVSPLHF
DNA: TGTGCCAGCAGTTTATCCAGGGTATCACCCCTCCACTTT

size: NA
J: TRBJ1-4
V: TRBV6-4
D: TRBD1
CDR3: CASSDGKGAGEKLFF
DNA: TGTGCCAGCAGTGACGGGAAGGGGGCAGGTGAAAAACTGTTTTTT

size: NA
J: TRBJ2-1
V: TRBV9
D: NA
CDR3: CASSVEGRSGRGEFF
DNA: TGTGCCAGCAGCGTAGAAGGTAGAAGCGGACGGGGAGAGTTCTTC

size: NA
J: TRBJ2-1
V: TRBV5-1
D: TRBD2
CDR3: CASSVRLAGSNNEQFF
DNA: TGCGCCAGCAGCGTACGACTAGCGGGGTCCAACAATGAGCAGTTCTTC

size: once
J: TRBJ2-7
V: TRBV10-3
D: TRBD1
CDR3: CAISETTGGSEEQYF
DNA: TGTGCCATCAGTGAGACTACAGGGGGCTCGGAAGAGCAGTACTTC

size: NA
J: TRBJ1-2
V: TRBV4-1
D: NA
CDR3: CASSQVRGVEYGYTF
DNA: TGCGCCAGCAGCCAAGTACGGGGGGTTGAGTATGGCTACACCTTC

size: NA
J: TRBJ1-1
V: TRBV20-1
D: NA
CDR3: CSASRGPEAFF
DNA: TGCAGTGCTAGCAGGGGTCCCGAAGCTTTCTTT

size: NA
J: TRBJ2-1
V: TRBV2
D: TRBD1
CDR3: CASSGQGRDGVNEQFF
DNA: TGTGCCAGCAGTGGACAGGGTCGGGATGGTGTGAATGAGCAGTTCTTC

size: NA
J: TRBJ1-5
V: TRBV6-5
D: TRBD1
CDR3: CASSSTGVQPQHF
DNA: TGTGCCAGCAGTAGTACAGGGGTCCAGCCCCAGCATTTT

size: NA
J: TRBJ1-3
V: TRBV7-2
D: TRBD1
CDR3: CASVNRDSSGNTIYF
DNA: TGTGCCAGCGTCAACCGGGACAGCTCTGGAAACACCATATATTTT

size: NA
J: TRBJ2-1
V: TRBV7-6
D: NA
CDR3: CASSLGVGEWNNEQFF
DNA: TGTGCCAGCAGCTTAGGAGTAGGGGAATGGAACAATGAGCAGTTCTTC

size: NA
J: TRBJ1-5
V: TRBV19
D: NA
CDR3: CASSAGAGSNQPQHF
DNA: TGTGCCAGTAGTGCGGGGGCCGGGAGCAATCAGCCCCAGCATTTT

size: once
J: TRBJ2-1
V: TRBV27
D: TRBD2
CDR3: CASGGLAGYNEQFF
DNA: TGTGCCAGCGGAGGACTAGCGGGATACAATGAGCAGTTCTTC

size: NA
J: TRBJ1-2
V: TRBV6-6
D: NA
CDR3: CASRDRTGNYGYTF
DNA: TGTGCCAGCAGAGATCGGACGGGGAACTATGGCTACACCTTC

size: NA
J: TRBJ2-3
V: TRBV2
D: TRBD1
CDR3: CASSYPQGPSRTDTQYF
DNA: TGTGCCAGCAGTTACCCACAGGGGCCCTCCAGGACAGATACGCAGTATTTT

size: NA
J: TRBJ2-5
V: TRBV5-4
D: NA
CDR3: CASSLSGHGQGLQETQYF
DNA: TGTGCCAGCAGCTTGAGTGGCCACGGACAAGGCTTACAAGAGACCCAGTACTTC

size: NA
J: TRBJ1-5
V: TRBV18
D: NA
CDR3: CASSGQKSNQPQHF
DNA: TGTGCCAGCTCAGGGCAGAAGAGCAATCAGCCCCAGCATTTT

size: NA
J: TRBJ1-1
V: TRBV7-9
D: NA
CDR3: CASHSLRVPEAFF
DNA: TGTGCCAGCCACAGCTTGAGGGTCCCTGAAGCTTTCTTT

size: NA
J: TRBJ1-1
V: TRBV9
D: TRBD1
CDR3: CASSPWDSMNTEAFF
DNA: TGTGCCAGCAGCCCTTGGGACAGCATGAACACTGAAGCTTTCTTT

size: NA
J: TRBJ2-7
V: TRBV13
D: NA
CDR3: CASSLGVETYEQYF
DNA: TGTGCCAGCAGCTTAGGGGTTGAAACCTACGAGCAGTACTTC

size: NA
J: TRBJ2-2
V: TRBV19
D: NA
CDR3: CASSPAGLNTGELFF
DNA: TGTGCCAGTAGCCCGGCAGGCCTAAACACCGGGGAGCTGTTTTTT

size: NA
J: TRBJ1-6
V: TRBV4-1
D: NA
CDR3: CASSQVRTAINSPLHF
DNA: TGCGCCAGCAGCCAAGTCCGTACAGCAATTAATTCACCCCTCCACTTT

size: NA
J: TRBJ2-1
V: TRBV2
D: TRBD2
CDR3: CASSEYGGGAGEQFF
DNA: TGTGCCAGCAGTGAATACGGGGGGGGTGCAGGAGAGCAGTTCTTC

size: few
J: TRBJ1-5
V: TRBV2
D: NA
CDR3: CASSTPGDQPQHF
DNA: TGTGCCAGCAGTACTCCAGGGGATCAGCCCCAGCATTTT

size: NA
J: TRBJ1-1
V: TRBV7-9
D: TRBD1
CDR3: CASSPDGTGHGNTEAFF
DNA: TGTGCCAGCAGCCCAGATGGGACAGGGCATGGGAACACTGAAGCTTTCTTT

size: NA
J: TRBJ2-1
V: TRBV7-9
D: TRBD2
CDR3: CASKEGVRTSASNEQFF
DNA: TGTGCCAGCAAAGAGGGGGTTAGGACTAGCGCCTCCAATGAGCAGTTCTTC

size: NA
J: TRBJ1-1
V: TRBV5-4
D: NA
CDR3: CASSRVGGGRNTEAFF
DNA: TGTGCCAGCAGCCGGGTGGGAGGAGGGCGTAACACTGAAGCTTTCTTT

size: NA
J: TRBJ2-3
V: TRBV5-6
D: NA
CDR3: CASSLAGAGTDTQYF
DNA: TGTGCCAGCAGCTTGGCAGGGGCGGGCACAGATACGCAGTATTTT

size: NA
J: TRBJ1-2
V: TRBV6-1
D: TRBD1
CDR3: CASTLGQNYGYTF
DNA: TGTGCCAGCACCCTGGGACAGAACTATGGCTACACCTTC

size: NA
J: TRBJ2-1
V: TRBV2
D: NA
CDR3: CASTQLVRGEQFF
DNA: TGTGCCAGCACTCAGCTAGTTAGGGGTGAGCAGTTCTTC

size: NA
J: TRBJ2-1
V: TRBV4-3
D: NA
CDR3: CASSRAFLANEQFF
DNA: TGCGCCAGCAGCCGGGCCTTTCTAGCTAATGAGCAGTTCTTC

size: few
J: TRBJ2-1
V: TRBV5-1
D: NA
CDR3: CASSFGRDGVNEQFF
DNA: TGCGCCAGCAGCTTCGGCAGGGATGGGGTCAATGAGCAGTTCTTC

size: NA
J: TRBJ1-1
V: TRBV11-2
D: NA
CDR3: CASSLFSREAFF
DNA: TGTGCCAGCAGCTTATTTTCTAGGGAAGCTTTCTTT

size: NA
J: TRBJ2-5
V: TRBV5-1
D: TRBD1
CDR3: CASSLLAGGQETQYF
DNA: TGCGCCAGCAGCTTGTTGGCAGGGGGCCAAGAGACCCAGTACTTC

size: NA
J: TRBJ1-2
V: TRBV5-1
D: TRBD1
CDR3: CASSLEGTGGWDGYTF
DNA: TGCGCCAGCAGCTTGGAGGGGACAGGGGGCTGGGATGGCTACACCTTC

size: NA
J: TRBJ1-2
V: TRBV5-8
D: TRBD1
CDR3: CASRTDRGQGGYTF
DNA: TGTGCCAGCAGAACCGACAGGGGGCAGGGGGGCTACACCTTC

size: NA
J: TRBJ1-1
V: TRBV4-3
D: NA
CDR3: CASSQDLRVLNTEAFF
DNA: TGCGCCAGCAGCCAAGATCTCCGGGTCCTGAACACTGAAGCTTTCTTT

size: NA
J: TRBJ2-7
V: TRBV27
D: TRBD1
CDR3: CASSFRKGQGYTYEQYF
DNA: TGTGCCAGCAGTTTCCGTAAGGGACAGGGTTACACCTACGAGCAGTACTTC

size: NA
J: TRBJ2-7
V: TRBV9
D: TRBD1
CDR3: CASSASGTGYEQYF
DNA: TGTGCCAGCAGCGCGTCCGGGACAGGCTACGAGCAGTACTTC

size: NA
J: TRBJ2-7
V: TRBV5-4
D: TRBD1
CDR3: CASSLGQGVLYEQYF
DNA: TGTGCCAGCAGCTTGGGACAGGGGGTTCTCTACGAGCAGTACTTC

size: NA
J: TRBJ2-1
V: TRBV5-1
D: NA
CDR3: CASSLGGLNEQFF
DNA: TGCGCCAGCAGCCTCGGGGGGCTCAATGAGCAGTTCTTC

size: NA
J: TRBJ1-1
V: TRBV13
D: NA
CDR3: CASSPTGRGFSFF
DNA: TGTGCCAGCAGCCCCACGGGTCGGGGGTTCTCCTTCTTT

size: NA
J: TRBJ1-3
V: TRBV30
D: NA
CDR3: CAWTYSGVISGNTIYF
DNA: TGTGCCTGGACCTATTCGGGGGTTATCTCTGGAAACACCATATATTTT

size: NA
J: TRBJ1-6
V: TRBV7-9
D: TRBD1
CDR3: CAPGGPGGHSPLHF
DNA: TGTGCCCCCGGGGGACCAGGGGGGCATTCACCCCTCCACTTT

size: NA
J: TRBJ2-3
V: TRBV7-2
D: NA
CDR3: CASSSQGSDTQYF
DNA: TGTGCCAGCAGCTCACAGGGATCCGATACGCAGTATTTT

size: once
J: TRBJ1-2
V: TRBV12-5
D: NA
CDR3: CASGSPHRDGYTF
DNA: TGTGCTAGTGGTTCACCACACAGGGATGGCTACACCTTC

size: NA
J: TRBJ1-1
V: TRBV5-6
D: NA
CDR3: CASSLNGRGVWHTEAFF
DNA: TGTGCCAGCAGCTTAAATGGGAGGGGTGTCTGGCACACTGAAGCTTTCTTT

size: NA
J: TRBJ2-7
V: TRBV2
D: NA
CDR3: CASRQGRGKTYEQYF
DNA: TGTGCCAGCAGACAGGGAAGGGGCAAAACCTACGAGCAGTACTTC

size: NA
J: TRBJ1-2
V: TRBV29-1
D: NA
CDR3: CSAPRGFNGYTF
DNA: TGCAGCGCCCCTAGGGGGTTTAATGGCTACACCTTC

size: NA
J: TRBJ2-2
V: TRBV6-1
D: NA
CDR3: CASSLGHAGELFF
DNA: TGTGCCAGCAGTTTGGGGCACGCCGGGGAGCTGTTTTTT

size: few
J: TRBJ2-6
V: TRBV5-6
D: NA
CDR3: CASSLRQGSGANVLTF
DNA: TGTGCCAGCAGCTTAAGGCAGGGATCTGGGGCCAACGTCCTGACTTTC

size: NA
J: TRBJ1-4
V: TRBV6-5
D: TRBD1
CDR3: CASSSAGQGEEKLFF
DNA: TGTGCCAGCAGTTCCGCCGGACAGGGTGAGGAAAAACTGTTTTTT

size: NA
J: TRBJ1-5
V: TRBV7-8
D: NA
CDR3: CASSFGAPPSNQPQHF
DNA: TGTGCCAGCAGCTTCGGAGCACCACCTAGCAATCAGCCCCAGCATTTT